This TCR beta chain was recorded in a study of shared clonotypes between healthy human individuals. Study conclusions and caveats: What naive subsets generally showed was a larger estimated richness than memory subsets showed. Sorted-subset sequencing, rarefaction showed, was incomplete despite large depth.

On this clone: What it recognizes is unknown. Sequence at one end of the junction differs from germline and may be a read error.

This table comes from immunoSEQ multiplex PCR, and its TCRdb copy is limited to in-frame clones, with some not included. The table lists 550,000 to 700,000 clones, 73% of them singletons, with around 1.8% in the top ten. This CDR3 has 11 amino acids. CDR1 and CDR2 (germline): MDHEN, SYDVKM. V gene TRBV28 combines with J gene TRBJ1-2; D not certain. What was sequenced was memory CD4+ T cells sorted from blood. Subset noted: CD45RA-negative fraction. The receptor was isolated from a woman aged 25 to 39 in good health. In DNA, the CDR3 is TGTGCCAGCAGTTTATTTACGGGCCAAGACTTC. Its protein product is CASSLFTGQDF.